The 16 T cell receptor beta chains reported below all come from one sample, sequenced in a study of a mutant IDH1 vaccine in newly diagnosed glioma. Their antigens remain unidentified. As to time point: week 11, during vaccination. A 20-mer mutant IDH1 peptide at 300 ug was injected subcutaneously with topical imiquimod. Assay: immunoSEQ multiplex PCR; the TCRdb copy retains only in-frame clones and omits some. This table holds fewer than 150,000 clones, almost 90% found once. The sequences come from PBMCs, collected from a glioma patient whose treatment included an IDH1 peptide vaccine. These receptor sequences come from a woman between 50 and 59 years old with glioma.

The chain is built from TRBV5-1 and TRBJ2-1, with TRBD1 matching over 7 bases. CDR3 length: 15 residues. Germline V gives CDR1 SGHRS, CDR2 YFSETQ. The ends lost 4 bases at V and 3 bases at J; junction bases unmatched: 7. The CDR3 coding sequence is TGCGCCAGCAGCACAGACAGGGACGACTACAATGAGCAGTTCTTC. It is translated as CASSTDRDDYNEQFF. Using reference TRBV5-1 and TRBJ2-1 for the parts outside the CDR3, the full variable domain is KAGVTQTPRYLIKTRGQQVTLSCSPISGHRSVSWYQQTPGQGLQFLFEYFSETQRNKGNFPGRFSGRQFSNSRSEMNVSTLELGDSALYLCASSTDRDDYNEQFFGPGTRLTVL.

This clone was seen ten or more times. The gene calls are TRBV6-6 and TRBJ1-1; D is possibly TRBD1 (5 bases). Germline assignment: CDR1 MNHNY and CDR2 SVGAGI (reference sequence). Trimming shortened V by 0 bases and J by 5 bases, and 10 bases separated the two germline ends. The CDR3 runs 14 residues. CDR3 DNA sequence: TGTGCCAGCAGTTACTCGACGGGGGGAACTGAAGCTTTCTTT. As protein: CASSYSTGGTEAFF.

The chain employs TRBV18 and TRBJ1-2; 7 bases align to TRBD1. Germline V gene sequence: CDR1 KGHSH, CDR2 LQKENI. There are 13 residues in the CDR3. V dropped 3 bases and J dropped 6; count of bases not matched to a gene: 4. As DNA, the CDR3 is TGTGCCAGCTCACCGGACAGGCTTAATGGCTACACCTTC. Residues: CASSPDRLNGYTF. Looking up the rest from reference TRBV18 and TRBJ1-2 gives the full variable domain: NAGVMQNPRHLVRRRGQEARLRCSPMKGHSHVYWYRQLPEEGLKFMVYLQKENIIDESGMPKERFSAEFPKEGPSILRIQQVVRGDSAAYFCASSPDRLNGYTFGSGTRLTVV.

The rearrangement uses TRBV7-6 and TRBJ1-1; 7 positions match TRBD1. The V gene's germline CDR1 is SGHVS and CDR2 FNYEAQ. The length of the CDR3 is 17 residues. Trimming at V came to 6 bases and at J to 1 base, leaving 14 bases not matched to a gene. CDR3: CASSLTSLRQGNTEAFF. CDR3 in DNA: TGTGCCAGCAGTTTAACCAGCTTACGACAGGGGAACACTGAAGCTTTCTTT.

For the CDR3, the DNA is TGTGCCAGCAGCTTTACAGGGGGAGCCGGGGAGACCCAGTACTTC. Its protein product is CASSFTGGAGETQYF. The chain is built from TRBV7-2 and TRBJ2-5; 8 nucleotides line up with TRBD1. The trim removed 3 bases at V and 5 bases at J, leaving 8 bases unmatched. Germline V gene sequence: CDR1 SGHTA, CDR2 FQGNSA. The CDR3 consists of 15 residues.

In nucleotides, the CDR3 is TGCGCCAGCAGCTTCTCCACTGACAGGGGAACTAATGAAAAACTGTTTTTT. This sequence encodes CASSFSTDRGTNEKLFF. The chain is built from TRBV5-1 and TRBJ1-4; 8 nucleotides line up with TRBD1. From germline, CDR1 is SGHRS and CDR2 YFSETQ. This CDR3 is 17 amino acids long. The J segment lost 1 base and the V segment lost 2 bases, leaving 7 bases of the junction unmatched.

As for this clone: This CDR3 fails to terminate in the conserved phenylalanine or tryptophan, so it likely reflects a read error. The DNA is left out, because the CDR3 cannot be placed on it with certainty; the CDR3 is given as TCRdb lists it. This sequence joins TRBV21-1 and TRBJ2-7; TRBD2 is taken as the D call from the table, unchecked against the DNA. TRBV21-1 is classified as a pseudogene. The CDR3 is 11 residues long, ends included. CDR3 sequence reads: CASSTLLRGPL.

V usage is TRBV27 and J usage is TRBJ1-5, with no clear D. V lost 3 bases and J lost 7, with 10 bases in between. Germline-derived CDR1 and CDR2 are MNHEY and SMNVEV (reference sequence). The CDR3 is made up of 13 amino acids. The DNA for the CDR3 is TGTGCCAGCAGTTTCTCCCAAGGACAGCCCCAGCATTTT. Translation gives CASSFSQGQPQHF.

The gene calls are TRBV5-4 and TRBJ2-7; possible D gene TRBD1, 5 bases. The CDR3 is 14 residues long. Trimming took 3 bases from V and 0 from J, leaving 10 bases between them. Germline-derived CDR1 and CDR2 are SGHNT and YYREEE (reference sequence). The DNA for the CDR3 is TGTGCCAGCAGCTCGACAGAGCGCTCCTACGAGCAGTACTTC. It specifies CASSSTERSYEQYF.

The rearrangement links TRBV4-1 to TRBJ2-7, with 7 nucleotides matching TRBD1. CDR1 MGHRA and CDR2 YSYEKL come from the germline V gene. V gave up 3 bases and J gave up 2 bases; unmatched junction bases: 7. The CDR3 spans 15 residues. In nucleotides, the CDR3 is TGCGCCAGCAGCCACGCGGACAGGCATCCCTACGAGCAGTACTTC. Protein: CASSHADRHPYEQYF.

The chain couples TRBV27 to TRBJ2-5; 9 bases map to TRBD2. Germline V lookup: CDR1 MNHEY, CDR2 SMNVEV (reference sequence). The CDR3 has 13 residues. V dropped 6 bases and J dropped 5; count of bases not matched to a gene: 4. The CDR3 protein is CASRASGGETQYF. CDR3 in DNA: TGTGCCAGCAGGGCCAGCGGGGGGGAGACCCAGTACTTC.

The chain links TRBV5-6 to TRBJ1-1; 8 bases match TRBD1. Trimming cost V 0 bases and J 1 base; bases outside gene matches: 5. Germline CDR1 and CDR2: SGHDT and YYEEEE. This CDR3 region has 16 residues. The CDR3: CASSLVDREWNTEAFF. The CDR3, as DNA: TGTGCCAGCAGCTTGGTGGACAGGGAATGGAACACTGAAGCTTTCTTT. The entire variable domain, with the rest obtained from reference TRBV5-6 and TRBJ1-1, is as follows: DAGVTQSPTHLIKTRGQQVTLRCSPKSGHDTVSWYQQALGQGPQFIFQYYEEEERQRGNFPDRFSGHQFPNYSSELNVNALLLGDSALYLCASSLVDREWNTEAFFGQGTRLTVV.

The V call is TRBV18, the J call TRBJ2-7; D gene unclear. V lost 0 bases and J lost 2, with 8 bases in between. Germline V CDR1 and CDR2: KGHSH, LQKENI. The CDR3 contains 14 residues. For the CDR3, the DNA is TGTGCCAGCTCACCACCCGTCATTACCTACGAGCAGTACTTC. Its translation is CASSPPVITYEQYF.

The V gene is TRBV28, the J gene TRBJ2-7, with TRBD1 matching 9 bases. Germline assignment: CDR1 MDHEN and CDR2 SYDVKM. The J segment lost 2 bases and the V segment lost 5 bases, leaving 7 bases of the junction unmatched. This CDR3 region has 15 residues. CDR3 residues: CASSTPTGGPYEQYF. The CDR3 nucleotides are TGTGCCAGCAGTACTCCAACAGGGGGCCCCTACGAGCAGTACTTC.

CDR3 bases: TGTGCCAGCAGCTTAAGGGTAGGCTCCTACGAGCAGTACTTC. This encodes CASSLRVGSYEQYF. This chain joins TRBV11-2 and TRBJ2-7, with D unclear. Trimming pared 2 bases from V and 0 bases from J, leaving 8 bases between. CDR3 size: 14 residues. Germline lookup yields CDR1 SGHAT and CDR2 FQNNGV.

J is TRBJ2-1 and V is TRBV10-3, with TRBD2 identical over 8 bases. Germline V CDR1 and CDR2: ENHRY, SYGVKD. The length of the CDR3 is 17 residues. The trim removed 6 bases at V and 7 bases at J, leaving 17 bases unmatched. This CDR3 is CAIRPTAPGLDVNEQFF. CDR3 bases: TGTGCCATCAGACCGACAGCCCCGGGACTAGACGTGAATGAGCAGTTCTTC.